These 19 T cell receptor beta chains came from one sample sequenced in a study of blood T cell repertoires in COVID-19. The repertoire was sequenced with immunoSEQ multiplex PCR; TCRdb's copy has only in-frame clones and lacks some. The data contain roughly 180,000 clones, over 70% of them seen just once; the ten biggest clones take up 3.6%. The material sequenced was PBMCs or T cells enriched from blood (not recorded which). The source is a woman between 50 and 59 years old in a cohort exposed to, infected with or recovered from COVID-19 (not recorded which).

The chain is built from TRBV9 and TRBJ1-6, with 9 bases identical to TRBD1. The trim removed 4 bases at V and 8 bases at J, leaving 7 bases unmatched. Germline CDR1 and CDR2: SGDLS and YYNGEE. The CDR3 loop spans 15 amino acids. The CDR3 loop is CASSLQGAEDSPLHF. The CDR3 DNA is TGTGCCAGCAGCTTACAGGGGGCGGAAGATTCACCCCTCCACTTT.

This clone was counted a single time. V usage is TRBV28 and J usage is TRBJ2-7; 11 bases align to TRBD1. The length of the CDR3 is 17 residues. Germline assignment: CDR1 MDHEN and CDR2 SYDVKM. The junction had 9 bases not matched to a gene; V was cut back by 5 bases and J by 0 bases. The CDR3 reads CASSPPGQGAASYEQYF. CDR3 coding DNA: TGTGCCAGCAGTCCCCCCGGACAGGGGGCGGCCTCCTACGAGCAGTACTTC.

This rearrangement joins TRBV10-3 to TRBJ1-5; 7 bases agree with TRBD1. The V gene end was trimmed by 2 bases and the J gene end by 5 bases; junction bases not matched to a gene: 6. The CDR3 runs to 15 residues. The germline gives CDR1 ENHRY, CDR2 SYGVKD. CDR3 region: CAISERQGYHQPQHF. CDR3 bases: TGTGCCATCAGTGAGAGACAGGGCTATCATCAGCCCCAGCATTTT.

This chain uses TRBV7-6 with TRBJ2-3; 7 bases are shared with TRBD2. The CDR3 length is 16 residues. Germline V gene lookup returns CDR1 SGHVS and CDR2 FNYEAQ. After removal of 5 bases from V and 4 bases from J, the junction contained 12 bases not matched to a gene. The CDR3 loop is CASSRTAGVVADTQYF. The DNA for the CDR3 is TGTGCCAGCAGCCGAACCGCGGGAGTCGTCGCAGATACGCAGTATTTT.

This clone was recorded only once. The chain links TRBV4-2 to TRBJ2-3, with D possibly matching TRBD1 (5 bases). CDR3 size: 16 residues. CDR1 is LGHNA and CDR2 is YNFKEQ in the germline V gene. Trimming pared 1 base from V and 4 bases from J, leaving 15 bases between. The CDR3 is CASSQGQGVTPDTQYF. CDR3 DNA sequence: TGTGCCAGCAGCCAAGGTCAAGGGGTAACCCCAGATACGCAGTATTTT.

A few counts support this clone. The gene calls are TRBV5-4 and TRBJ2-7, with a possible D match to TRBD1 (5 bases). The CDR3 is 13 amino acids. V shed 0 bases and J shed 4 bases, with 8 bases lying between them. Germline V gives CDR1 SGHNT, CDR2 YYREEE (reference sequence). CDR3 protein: CASSLATDYEQYF. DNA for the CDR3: TGTGCCAGCAGCTTGGCGACAGATTACGAGCAGTACTTC.

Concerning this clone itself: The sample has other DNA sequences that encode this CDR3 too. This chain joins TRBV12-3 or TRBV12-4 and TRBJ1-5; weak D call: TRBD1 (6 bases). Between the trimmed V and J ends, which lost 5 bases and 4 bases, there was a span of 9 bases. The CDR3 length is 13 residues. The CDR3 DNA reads TGTGCCAGCAGTGGCCAGGGGAATCAGCCCCAGCATTTT. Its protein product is CASSGQGNQPQHF.

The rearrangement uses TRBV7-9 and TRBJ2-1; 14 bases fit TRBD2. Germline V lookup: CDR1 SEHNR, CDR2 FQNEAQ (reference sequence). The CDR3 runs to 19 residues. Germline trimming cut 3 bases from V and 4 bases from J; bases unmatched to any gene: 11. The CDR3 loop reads CASSLFGTSGRLGYNEQFF. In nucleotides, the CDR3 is TGTGCCAGCAGCTTGTTTGGGACTAGCGGGAGACTGGGTTACAATGAGCAGTTCTTC.

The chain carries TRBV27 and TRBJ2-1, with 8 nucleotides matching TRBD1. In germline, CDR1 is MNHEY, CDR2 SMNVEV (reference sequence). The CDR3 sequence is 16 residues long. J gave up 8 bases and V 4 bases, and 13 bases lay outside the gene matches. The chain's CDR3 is CASSSLRDRRHYEQFF. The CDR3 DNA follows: TGTGCCAGCAGTTCACTTAGGGACAGGAGGCACTATGAGCAGTTCTTC.

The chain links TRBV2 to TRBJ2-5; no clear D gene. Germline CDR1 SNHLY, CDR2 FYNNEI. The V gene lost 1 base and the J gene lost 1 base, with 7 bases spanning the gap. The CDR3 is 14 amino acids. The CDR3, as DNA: TGTGCCAGCAGTGAAGTGACATCCCAAGAGACCCAGTACTTC. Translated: CASSEVTSQETQYF.

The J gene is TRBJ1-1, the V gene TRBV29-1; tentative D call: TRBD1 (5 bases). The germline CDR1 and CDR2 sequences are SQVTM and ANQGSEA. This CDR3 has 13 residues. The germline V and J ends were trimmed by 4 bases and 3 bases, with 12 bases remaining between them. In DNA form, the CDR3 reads TGCAGCGTTGCCCAGGGTTGGGACACTGAAGCTTTCTTT. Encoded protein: CSVAQGWDTEAFF.

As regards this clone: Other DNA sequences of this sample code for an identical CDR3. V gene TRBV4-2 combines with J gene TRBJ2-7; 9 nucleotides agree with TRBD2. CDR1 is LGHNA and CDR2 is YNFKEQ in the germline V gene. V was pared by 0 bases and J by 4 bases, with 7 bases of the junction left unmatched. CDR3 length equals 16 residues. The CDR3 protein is CASSQDRLAGSYEQYF. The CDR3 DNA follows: TGTGCCAGCAGCCAAGATCGTCTAGCGGGGTCGTACGAGCAGTACTTC.

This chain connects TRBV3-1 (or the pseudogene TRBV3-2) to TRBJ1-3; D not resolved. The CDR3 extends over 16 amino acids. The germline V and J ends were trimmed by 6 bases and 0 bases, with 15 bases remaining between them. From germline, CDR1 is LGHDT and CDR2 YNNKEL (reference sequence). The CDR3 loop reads CASSYPTPGSGNTIYF. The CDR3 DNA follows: TGTGCCAGCAGTTACCCGACCCCGGGCTCTGGAAACACCATATATTTT.

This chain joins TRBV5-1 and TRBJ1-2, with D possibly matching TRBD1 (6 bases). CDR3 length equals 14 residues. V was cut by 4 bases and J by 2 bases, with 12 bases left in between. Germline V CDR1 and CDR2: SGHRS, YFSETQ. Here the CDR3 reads CASSARTANYGYTF. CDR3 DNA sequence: TGCGCCAGCAGCGCACGGACAGCGAACTATGGCTACACCTTC.

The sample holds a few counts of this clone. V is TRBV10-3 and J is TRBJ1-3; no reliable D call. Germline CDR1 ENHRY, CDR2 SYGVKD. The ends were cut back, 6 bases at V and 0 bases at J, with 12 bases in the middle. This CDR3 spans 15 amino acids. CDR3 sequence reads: CAIRRQTVSGNTIYF. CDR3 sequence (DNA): TGTGCCATCAGGCGTCAAACCGTCTCTGGAAACACCATATATTTT.

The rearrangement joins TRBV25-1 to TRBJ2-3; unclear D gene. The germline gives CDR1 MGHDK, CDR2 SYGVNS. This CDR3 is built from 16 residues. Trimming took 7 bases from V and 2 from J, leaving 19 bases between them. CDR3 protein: CASTQLGGFSTDTQYF. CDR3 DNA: TGTGCCAGCACCCAACTTGGCGGATTTTCCACAGATACGCAGTATTTT.

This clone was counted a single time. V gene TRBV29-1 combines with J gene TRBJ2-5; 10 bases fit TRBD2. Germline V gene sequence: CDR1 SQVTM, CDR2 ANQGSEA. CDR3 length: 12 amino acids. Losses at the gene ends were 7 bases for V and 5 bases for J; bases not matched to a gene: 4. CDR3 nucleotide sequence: TGCAGCGCTCTAGCGGGAGTTGAGACCCAGTACTTC. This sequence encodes CSALAGVETQYF.

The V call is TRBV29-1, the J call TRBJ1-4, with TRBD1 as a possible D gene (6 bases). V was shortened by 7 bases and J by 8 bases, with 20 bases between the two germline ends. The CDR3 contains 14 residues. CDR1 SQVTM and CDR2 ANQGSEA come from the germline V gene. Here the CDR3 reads CSALTGTPGEKLFF. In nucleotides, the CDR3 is TGCAGCGCCCTGACCGGGACACCGGGAGAAAAACTGTTTTTT.

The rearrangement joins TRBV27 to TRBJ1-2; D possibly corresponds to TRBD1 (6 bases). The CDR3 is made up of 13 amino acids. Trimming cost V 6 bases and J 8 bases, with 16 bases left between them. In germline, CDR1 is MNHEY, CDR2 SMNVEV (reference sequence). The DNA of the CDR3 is TGTGCCAGCAGGTCTACAGGGATCGGCGGCTACACCTTC. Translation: CASRSTGIGGYTF.